This TCR beta chain derives from a study of blood T cell repertoires in COVID-19. TCRdb's table, derived via immunoSEQ multiplex PCR, lists solely in-frame clones and lacks some. This sample has more than 85,000 clones, with approximately 83% found just once. Germline V gene lookup returns CDR1 MDHEN and CDR2 SYDVKM. V lost 7 bases to trimming and J lost 4 bases; unmatched junction nucleotides: 7. The CDR3 loop spans 14 amino acids. The TCR was taken from a woman in her forties or fifties who had recovered from COVID-19. The sample taken for sequencing was PBMCs or T cells enriched from blood (not recorded which). V and J are TRBV28 and TRBJ1-5, with 7 bases that match TRBD1. The CDR3 spells CASITRGKNQPQHF. Here the CDR3 DNA reads TGTGCCAGCATCACCAGGGGGAAGAATCAGCCCCAGCATTTT.